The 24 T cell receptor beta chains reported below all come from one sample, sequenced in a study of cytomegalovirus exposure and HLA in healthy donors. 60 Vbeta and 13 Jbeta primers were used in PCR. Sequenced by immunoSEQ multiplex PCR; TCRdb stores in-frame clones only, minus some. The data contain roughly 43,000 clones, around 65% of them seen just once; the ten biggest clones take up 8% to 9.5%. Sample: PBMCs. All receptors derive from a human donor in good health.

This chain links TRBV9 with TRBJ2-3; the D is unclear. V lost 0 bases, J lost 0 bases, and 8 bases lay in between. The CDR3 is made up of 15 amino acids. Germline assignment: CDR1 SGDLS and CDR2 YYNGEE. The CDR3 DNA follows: TGTGCCAGCAGCGTAGGAGAGATTAGCACAGATACGCAGTATTTT. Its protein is CASSVGEISTDTQYF.

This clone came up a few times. This CDR3 is CASSRGGATDTQYF. CDR3 nucleotides: TGTGCCAGCAGCCGCGGGGGGGCCACAGATACGCAGTATTTT. The V gene is TRBV7-6, the J gene TRBJ2-3, with 9 positions matching TRBD2. This CDR3 has 14 residues. CDR1 SGHVS and CDR2 FNYEAQ come from the germline V gene. V gave up 5 bases and J gave up 2 bases; unmatched junction bases: 2.

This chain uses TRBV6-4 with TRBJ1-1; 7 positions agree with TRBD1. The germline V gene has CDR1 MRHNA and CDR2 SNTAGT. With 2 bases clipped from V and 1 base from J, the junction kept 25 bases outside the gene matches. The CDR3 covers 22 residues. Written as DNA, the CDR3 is TGTGCCAGCAGTGACCCTCACTCAACCCCAGGGGGGTCAGGGGACAGGAACACTGAAGCTTTCTTT. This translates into CASSDPHSTPGGSGDRNTEAFF.

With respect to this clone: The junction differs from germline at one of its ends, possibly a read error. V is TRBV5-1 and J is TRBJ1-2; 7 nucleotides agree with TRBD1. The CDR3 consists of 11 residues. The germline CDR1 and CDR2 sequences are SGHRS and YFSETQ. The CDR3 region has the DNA TGCGCCAGCAGCTCTCACAGGGGTATTGCCTTC. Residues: CASSSHRGIAF.

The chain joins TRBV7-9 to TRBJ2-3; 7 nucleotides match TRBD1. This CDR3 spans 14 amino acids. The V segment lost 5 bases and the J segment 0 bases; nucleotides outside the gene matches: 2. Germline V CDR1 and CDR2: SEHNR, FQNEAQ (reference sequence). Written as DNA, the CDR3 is TGTGCCAGCAGCCGGGGACAGAGCACAGATACGCAGTATTTT. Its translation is CASSRGQSTDTQYF. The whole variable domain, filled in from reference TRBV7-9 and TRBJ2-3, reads DTGVSQNPRHKITKRGQNVTFRCDPISEHNRLYWYRQTLGQGPEFLTYFQNEAQLEKSRLLSDRFSAERPKGSFSTLEIQRTEQGDSAMYLCASSRGQSTDTQYFGPGTRLTVL.

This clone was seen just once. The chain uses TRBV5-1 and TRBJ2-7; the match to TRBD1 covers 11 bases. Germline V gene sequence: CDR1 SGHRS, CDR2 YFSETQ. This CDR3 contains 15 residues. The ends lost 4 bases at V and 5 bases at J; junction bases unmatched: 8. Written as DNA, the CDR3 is TGCGCCAGCAGCCCAATAGGGACAGGGGGACACGAGCAGTACTTC. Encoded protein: CASSPIGTGGHEQYF.

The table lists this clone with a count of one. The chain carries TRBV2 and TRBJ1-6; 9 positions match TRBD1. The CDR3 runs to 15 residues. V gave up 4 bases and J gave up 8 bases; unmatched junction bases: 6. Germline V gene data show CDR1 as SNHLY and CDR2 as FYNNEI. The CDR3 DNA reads TGTGCCAGCAGTGTAGCGGGACAGGGATATTCACCCCTCCACTTT. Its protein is CASSVAGQGYSPLHF.

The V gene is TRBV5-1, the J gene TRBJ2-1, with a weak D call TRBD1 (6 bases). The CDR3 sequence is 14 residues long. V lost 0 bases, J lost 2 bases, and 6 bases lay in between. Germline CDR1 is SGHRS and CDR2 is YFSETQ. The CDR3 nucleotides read TGCGCCAGCAGCTTGGGGGACACCTACAATGAGCAGTTCTTC. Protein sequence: CASSLGDTYNEQFF.

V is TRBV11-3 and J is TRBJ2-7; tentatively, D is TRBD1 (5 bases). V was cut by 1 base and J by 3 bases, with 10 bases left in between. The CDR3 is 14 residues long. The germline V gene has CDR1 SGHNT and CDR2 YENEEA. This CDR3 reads CASSLAGANYEQYF. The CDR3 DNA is TGTGCCAGCAGCTTAGCTGGGGCCAACTACGAGCAGTACTTC.

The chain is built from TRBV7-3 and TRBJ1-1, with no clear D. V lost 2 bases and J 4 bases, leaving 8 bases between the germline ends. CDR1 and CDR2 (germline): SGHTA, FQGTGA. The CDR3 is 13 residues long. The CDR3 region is CASSLSRPTEAFF. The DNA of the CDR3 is TGTGCCAGCAGCTTATCTAGGCCCACTGAAGCTTTCTTT.

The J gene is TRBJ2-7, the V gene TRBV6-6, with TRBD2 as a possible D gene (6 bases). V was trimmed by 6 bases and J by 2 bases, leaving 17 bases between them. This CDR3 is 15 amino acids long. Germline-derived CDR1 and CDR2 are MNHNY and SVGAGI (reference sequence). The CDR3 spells CASRESRGGTYEQYF. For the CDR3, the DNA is TGTGCCAGCAGAGAGTCGCGGGGAGGCACCTACGAGCAGTACTTC.

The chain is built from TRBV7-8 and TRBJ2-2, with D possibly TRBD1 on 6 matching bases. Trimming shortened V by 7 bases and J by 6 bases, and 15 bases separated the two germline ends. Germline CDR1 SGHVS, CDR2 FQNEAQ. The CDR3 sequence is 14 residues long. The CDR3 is CASTLGASPGELFF. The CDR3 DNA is TGTGCCAGCACCTTGGGGGCGAGCCCCGGGGAGCTGTTTTTT.

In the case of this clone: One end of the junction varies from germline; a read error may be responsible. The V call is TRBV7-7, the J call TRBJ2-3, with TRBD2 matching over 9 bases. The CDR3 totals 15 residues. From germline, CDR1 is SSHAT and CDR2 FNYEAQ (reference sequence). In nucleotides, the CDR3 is TGTGCTAGCAGCTTGGGGCGGGGGGGCCCAGATACGCAGTATTTT. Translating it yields CASSLGRGGPDTQYF.

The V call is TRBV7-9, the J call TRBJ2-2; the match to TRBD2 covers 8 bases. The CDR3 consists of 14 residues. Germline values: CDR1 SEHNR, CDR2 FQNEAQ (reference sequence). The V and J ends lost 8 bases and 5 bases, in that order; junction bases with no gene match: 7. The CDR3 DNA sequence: TGTGCCAGCGTAGCGGGGACGGTAACCGGGGAGCTGTTTTTT. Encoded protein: CASVAGTVTGELFF.

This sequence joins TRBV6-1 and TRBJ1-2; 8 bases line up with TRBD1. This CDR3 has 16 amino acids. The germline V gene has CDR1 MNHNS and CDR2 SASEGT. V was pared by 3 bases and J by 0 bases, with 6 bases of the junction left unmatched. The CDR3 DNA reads TGTGCCAGCAGTGAGGACAGGGTTAGAGCTAACTATGGCTACACCTTC. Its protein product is CASSEDRVRANYGYTF.

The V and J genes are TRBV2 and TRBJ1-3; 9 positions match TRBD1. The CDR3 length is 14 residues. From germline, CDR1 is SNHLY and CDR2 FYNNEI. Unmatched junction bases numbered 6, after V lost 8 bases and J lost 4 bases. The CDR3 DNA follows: TGTGCCAGCTACCCGGGACAGGGAGGAAACACCATATATTTT. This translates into CASYPGQGGNTIYF.

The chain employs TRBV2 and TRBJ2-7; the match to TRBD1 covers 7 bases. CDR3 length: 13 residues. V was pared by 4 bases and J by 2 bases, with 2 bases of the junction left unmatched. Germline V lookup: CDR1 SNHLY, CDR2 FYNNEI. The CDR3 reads CASSGQGPYEQYF. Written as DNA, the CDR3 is TGTGCCAGCAGTGGACAGGGACCCTACGAGCAGTACTTC. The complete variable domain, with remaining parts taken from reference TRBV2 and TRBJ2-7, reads EPEVTQTPSHQVTQMGQEVILRCVPISNHLYFYWYRQILGQKVEFLVSFYNNEISEKSEIFDDQFSVERPDGSNFTLKIRSTKLEDSAMYFCASSGQGPYEQYFGPGTRLTVT.

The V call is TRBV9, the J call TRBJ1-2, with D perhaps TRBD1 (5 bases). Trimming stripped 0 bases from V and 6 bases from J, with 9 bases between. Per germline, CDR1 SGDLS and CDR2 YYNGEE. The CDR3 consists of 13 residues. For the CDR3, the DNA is TGTGCCAGCAGCGTAGAAGGCAGGGATGGCTACACCTTC. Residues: CASSVEGRDGYTF.

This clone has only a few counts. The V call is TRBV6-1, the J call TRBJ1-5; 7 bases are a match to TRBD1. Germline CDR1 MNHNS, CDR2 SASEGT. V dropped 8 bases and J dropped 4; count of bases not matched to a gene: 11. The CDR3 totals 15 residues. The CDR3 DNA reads TGTGCCAGCGATCGACAAACAGGGGTAAATCAGCCCCAGCATTTT. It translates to CASDRQTGVNQPQHF.

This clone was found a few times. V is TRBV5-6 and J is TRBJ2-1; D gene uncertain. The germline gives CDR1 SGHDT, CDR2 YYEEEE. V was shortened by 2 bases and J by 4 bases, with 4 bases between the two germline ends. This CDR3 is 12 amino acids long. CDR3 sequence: CASSFHYNEQFF. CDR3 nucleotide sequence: TGTGCCAGCAGCTTTCATTACAATGAGCAGTTCTTC. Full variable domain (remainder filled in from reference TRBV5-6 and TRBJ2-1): DAGVTQSPTHLIKTRGQQVTLRCSPKSGHDTVSWYQQALGQGPQFIFQYYEEEERQRGNFPDRFSGHQFPNYSSELNVNALLLGDSALYLCASSFHYNEQFFGPGTRLTVL.

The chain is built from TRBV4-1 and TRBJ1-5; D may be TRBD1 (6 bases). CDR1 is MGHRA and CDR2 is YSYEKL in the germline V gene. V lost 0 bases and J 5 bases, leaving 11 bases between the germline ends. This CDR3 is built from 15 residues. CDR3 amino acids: CASSQDGQKDQPQHF. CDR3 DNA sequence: TGCGCCAGCAGCCAAGACGGACAGAAAGATCAGCCCCAGCATTTT.

The CDR3 region is CASRPGTADNSPLHF. The CDR3 region has the DNA TGTGCCAGCAGGCCAGGGACAGCGGATAATTCACCCCTCCACTTT. This sequence joins TRBV27 and TRBJ1-6, with TRBD1 matching over 7 bases. The CDR3 has 15 residues. Trimming cost V 6 bases and J 5 bases; bases outside gene matches: 7. From germline, CDR1 is MNHEY and CDR2 SMNVEV (reference sequence).

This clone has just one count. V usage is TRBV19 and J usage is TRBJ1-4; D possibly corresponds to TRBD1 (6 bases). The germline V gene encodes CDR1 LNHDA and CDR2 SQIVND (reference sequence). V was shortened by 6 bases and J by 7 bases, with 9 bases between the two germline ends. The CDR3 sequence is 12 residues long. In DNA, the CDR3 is TGTGCCAGTAGGGACAGCGGTGAAAAACTGTTTTTT. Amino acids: CASRDSGEKLFF.

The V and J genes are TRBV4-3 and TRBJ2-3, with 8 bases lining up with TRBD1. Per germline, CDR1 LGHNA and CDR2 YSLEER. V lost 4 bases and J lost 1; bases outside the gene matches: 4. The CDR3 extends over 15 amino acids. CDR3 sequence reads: CASSRAQGGTDTQYF. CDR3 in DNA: TGCGCCAGCAGCCGGGCACAGGGGGGCACAGATACGCAGTATTTT.